Ten or more counts support the clone carrying this TCR beta chain. Its antigen is unknown. One end of the junction varies from germline; a read error may be responsible. These data belong to a study of molecular identifiers for immune sequencing clone quantification. Study in general: Four of five splits of RNA from about 20,000 or 100,000 naive CD8 cells were sequenced in replicates. Study observations and caveats: A single cell's spiked Jurkat TCR RNA was reportedly detectable among 900,000 to 1,000,000 naive cells.

Naive CD8 sequencing libraries were generated from around 18,000 to 910,000 sorted cells, with 10%, 30% or 50% RNA as input. For naive CD8 T cells, sorting used the CD8+CD4-CCR7+CD45RA+ phenotype. Germline V gene sequence: CDR1 DFQATT, CDR2 SNEGSKA (reference sequence). The CDR3 sequence is 13 residues long. TCRdb independently ran MiXCR on the PCR reads; one entry per CDR3 protein. The sample lists about 640,000 distinct CDR3 sequences; 15% to 20% were seen once. This chain links TRBV20-1 with TRBJ2-7; 13 bases line up with TRBD2. The sample comprised naive CD8+ T cells from blood, with Jurkat cell RNA spiked in. Subset defined: FACS-sorted CD8+CD4-CCR7+CD45RA+ naive T cells. The source of this sequence is a human donor in good health. Some libraries in this study had Jurkat cell RNA spiked in. The CDR3, as DNA: TGCAGTGGCGGGACTAGCGGGATCTCCCAACCTACTTTC. It specifies CSGGTSGISQPTF.